This T cell receptor (beta chain) comes out of a study of technical replicates of blood from a handful of donors. Profiled with immunoSEQ multiplex PCR; TCRdb holds only in-frame clones, not every one. The sample includes 55,000 to 75,000 clones, less than 95% of them seen just once. The CDR3 totals 14 residues. The V gene lost 5 bases and the J gene lost 0 bases, with 11 bases spanning the gap. Germline lookup yields CDR1 SEHNR and CDR2 FQNEAQ (reference sequence). The chain employs TRBV7-9 and TRBJ2-7; weak D call: TRBD1 (6 bases). This TCR derives from a human donor in good health. Some clones in this sample may be carry-over from other donors' samples. Sequencing was done on a sample of PBMCs. The CDR3 DNA reads TGTGCCAGCAGCCCCGACAGGAGCTCCTACGAGCAGTACTTC. Its protein product is CASSPDRSSYEQYF.